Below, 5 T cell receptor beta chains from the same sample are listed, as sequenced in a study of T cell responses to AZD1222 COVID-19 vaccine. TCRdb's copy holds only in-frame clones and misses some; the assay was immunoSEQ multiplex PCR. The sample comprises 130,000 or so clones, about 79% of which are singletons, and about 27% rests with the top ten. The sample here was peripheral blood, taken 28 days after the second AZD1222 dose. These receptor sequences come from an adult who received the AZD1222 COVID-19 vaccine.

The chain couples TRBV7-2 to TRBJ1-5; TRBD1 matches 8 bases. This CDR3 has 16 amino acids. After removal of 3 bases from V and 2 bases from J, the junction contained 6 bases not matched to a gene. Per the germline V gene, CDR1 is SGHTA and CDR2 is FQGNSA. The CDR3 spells CASSFGQGSGNQPQHF. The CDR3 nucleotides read TGTGCCAGCAGCTTCGGACAGGGAAGTGGCAATCAGCCCCAGCATTTT.

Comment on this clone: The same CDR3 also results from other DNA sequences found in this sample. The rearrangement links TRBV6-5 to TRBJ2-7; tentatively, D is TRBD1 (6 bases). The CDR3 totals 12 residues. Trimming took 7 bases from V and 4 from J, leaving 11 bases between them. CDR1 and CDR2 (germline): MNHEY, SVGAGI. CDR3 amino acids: CASTRGSYEQYF. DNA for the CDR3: TGTGCCAGCACGAGGGGGTCTTACGAGCAGTACTTC.

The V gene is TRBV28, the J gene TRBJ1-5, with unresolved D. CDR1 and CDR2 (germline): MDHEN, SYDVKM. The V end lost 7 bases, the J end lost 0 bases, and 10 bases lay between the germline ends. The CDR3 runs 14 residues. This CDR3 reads CASKTGYSNQPQHF. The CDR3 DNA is TGTGCCAGCAAGACCGGGTATAGCAATCAGCCCCAGCATTTT.

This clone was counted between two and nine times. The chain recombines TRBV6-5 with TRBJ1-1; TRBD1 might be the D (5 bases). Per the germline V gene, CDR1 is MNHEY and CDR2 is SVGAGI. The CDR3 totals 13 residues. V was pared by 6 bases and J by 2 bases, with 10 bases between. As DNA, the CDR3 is TGTGCCAGCAGAACGACAGAAAACACTGAAGCTTTCTTT. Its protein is CASRTTENTEAFF.

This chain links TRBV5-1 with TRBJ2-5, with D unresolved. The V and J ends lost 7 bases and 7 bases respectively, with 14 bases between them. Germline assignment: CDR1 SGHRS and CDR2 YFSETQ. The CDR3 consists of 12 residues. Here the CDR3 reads CASGSPFGTQYF. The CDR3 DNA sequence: TGCGCCAGCGGGTCCCCATTTGGGACCCAGTACTTC.